These 22 T cell receptor beta chains were all obtained from the same sample, sequenced in a study of blood T cell repertoires in COVID-19 (dated by TCRdb to 2018 to 2020). The method behind the library was the immunoSEQ multiplex PCR assay. Imported from immuneACCESS, the table was reduced by TCRdb to in-frame sequences with V and J called. These copies leave out some clones; in studies compared against another copy, an unresolved V gene accounts for under half, and the cause of the remainder is not known. Here the sample has around 250,000 clones; around 82% occur a single time. The ten biggest clones cover more than 6.5% of the sample. The sequencing sample was made of peripheral blood. The receptors come from a man aged 40-49 years with active or convalescent COVID-19.

This chain connects TRBV24-1 to TRBJ1-5, with D unclear. The germline V gene encodes CDR1 KGHDR and CDR2 SFDVKD. The V end was cut by 5 bases, the J end by 2 bases, with 9 bases between. This CDR3 spans 14 amino acids. The CDR3 is CATSGSGGNQPQHF. CDR3 DNA sequence: TGTGCCACCAGTGGGTCCGGGGGCAATCAGCCCCAGCATTTT.

V usage is TRBV7-9 and J usage is TRBJ2-3; 7 bases are shared with TRBD1. The V gene end was trimmed by 6 bases and the J gene end by 1 base; junction bases not matched to a gene: 10. The CDR3 extends over 16 amino acids. From germline, CDR1 is SEHNR and CDR2 FQNEAQ (reference sequence). The CDR3 loop is CASSPIYGTGTDTQYF. CDR3 DNA sequence: TGTGCCAGCAGTCCGATTTATGGGACAGGCACAGATACGCAGTATTTT. Combining the CDR3 with reference TRBV7-9 and TRBJ2-3 gives the whole variable domain DTGVSQNPRHKITKRGQNVTFRCDPISEHNRLYWYRQTLGQGPEFLTYFQNEAQLEKSRLLSDRFSAERPKGSFSTLEIQRTEQGDSAMYLCASSPIYGTGTDTQYFGPGTRLTVL.

This chain connects TRBV19 to TRBJ1-1; no definite D call. Germline V gene sequence: CDR1 LNHDA, CDR2 SQIVND (reference sequence). V was cut by 2 bases and J by 0 bases, with 13 bases left in between. There are 16 residues in the CDR3. The CDR3 DNA reads as TGTGCCAGTAGTATACGTGGCGGGAGTGTGAACACTGAAGCTTTCTTT. Encoded protein: CASSIRGGSVNTEAFF.

V is TRBV7-9 and J is TRBJ1-1, with D unresolved. Germline-derived CDR1 and CDR2 are SEHNR and FQNEAQ (reference sequence). The CDR3 loop spans 13 amino acids. Trimming took 5 bases from V and 0 from J, leaving 7 bases between them. CDR3 residues: CASSPEMNTEAFF. The CDR3 region has the DNA TGTGCCAGCAGCCCCGAGATGAACACTGAAGCTTTCTTT.

The chain employs TRBV4-1 and TRBJ1-1, with a possible D match to TRBD1 (6 bases). V lost 0 bases and J 8 bases, leaving 10 bases between the germline ends. CDR3 size: 13 residues. Germline loops: CDR1 MGHRA, CDR2 YSYEKL. The CDR3 loop is CASSQDPQGEAFF. In DNA form, the CDR3 reads TGCGCCAGCAGCCAAGATCCACAGGGAGAAGCTTTCTTT.

This clone came up a few times. The chain carries TRBV7-3 and TRBJ2-5, with 8 bases that match TRBD1. The CDR3 has 15 amino acids. The germline V gene has CDR1 SGHTA and CDR2 FQGTGA. Trimming removed 5 bases from V and 4 bases from J; junction bases left unmatched: 9. The CDR3 nucleotides are TGTGCCAGCAGCCCCCAGGGGGCGTTCGGAGAGACCCAGTACTTC. Encoded protein: CASSPQGAFGETQYF.

The chain couples TRBV7-2 to TRBJ2-7; TRBD2 matches 15 bases. The CDR3 spans 15 residues. CDR1 is SGHTA, CDR2 FQGNSA, per germline. The V segment lost 2 bases and the J segment 7 bases; nucleotides outside the gene matches: 3. CDR3 in amino acids: CASSLSGLAGGEQYF. The CDR3 DNA reads as TGTGCCAGCAGCTTATCTGGACTAGCGGGGGGGGAGCAGTACTTC.

V gene TRBV19 combines with J gene TRBJ1-4, with a weak D call TRBD1 (5 bases). Trimming stripped 5 bases from V and 6 bases from J, with 19 bases between. The CDR3 runs 16 residues. In germline, CDR1 is LNHDA, CDR2 SQIVND (reference sequence). CDR3 in amino acids: CASSGAVGGGDEKLFF. DNA for the CDR3: TGTGCCAGTAGTGGCGCCGTGGGGGGAGGTGATGAAAAACTGTTTTTT.

This clone appeared a few times. The chain employs TRBV29-1 and TRBJ1-1; TRBD1 matches at 8 bases. After removal of 6 bases from V and 5 bases from J, the junction contained 8 bases not matched to a gene. The CDR3 has 13 amino acids. CDR1 SQVTM and CDR2 ANQGSEA come from the germline V gene. The CDR3 DNA sequence: TGCAGCGTAACGACAGGGGCCTGGACTGAAGCTTTCTTT. Protein sequence: CSVTTGAWTEAFF.

The chain carries TRBV19 and TRBJ1-6, with a tentative D call TRBD1 (6 bases). The germline V and J ends were trimmed by 3 bases and 9 bases, with 12 bases remaining between them. The CDR3 has 14 amino acids. Germline assignment: CDR1 LNHDA and CDR2 SQIVND (reference sequence). CDR3 sequence: CASSISRGGSPLHF. The CDR3 DNA follows: TGTGCCAGTAGTATCAGCAGGGGTGGTTCACCCCTCCACTTT.

The gene calls are TRBV4-1 and TRBJ1-5; D is perhaps TRBD1 (6 bases). The CDR3 has 16 residues. Trimming stripped 0 bases from V and 4 bases from J, with 13 bases between. The germline gives CDR1 MGHRA, CDR2 YSYEKL. CDR3 region: CASSQEGRGGNQPQHF. The CDR3 coding sequence is TGCGCCAGCAGCCAAGAGGGACGAGGGGGTAATCAGCCCCAGCATTTT.

The V and J genes are TRBV7-9 and TRBJ2-7; tentatively, D is TRBD1 (5 bases). The V end lost 4 bases, the J end lost 10 bases, and 14 bases lay between the germline ends. This CDR3 is built from 12 residues. Germline V gene sequence: CDR1 SEHNR, CDR2 FQNEAQ (reference sequence). CDR3 region: CASSSRGVHQYF. The DNA of the CDR3 is TGTGCCAGCAGCTCTAGGGGTGTCCATCAGTACTTC.

The chain links TRBV29-1 to TRBJ1-1; D is unclear. This CDR3 is built from 11 residues. The germline gives CDR1 SQVTM, CDR2 ANQGSEA. V lost 4 bases and J 11 bases, leaving 14 bases between the germline ends. The CDR3, as DNA: TGCAGCGTTGCAGGCAGTTCTTACGCTTTCTTT. Protein: CSVAGSSYAFF.

The chain joins TRBV27 to TRBJ2-7, with 8 bases that match TRBD1. This CDR3 has 15 amino acids. From germline, CDR1 is MNHEY and CDR2 SMNVEV (reference sequence). V lost 3 bases to trimming and J lost 3 bases; unmatched junction nucleotides: 7. CDR3 region: CASSFAQGADYEQYF. The CDR3 DNA reads as TGTGCCAGCAGTTTTGCCCAGGGGGCGGACTACGAGCAGTACTTC.

V usage is TRBV4-1 and J usage is TRBJ2-3, with 9 bases lining up with TRBD1. V was clipped by 0 bases and J by 1 base; unmatched bases: 5. Germline V gene data show CDR1 as MGHRA and CDR2 as YSYEKL. The CDR3 runs to 17 residues. The CDR3 region is CASSQDRDRVGTDTQYF. CDR3 sequence (DNA): TGCGCCAGCAGCCAAGATCGGGACAGGGTGGGCACAGATACGCAGTATTTT.

DNA of the CDR3: TGTGCCAGCAGTTTTTCCAGGGAGGGTCTGGAAAAACTGTTTTTT. It is translated as CASSFSREGLEKLFF. This sequence joins TRBV6-6 and TRBJ1-4; a weak D match, TRBD1 (5 bases). CDR1 MNHNY and CDR2 SVGAGI come from the germline V gene (reference sequence). V gave up 4 bases and J gave up 8 bases, with 17 bases separating them. CDR3 length: 15 residues.

V gene TRBV18 combines with J gene TRBJ2-3, with 11 bases matching TRBD2. This CDR3 contains 14 residues. Germline V gene sequence: CDR1 KGHSH, CDR2 LQKENI. Unmatched junction bases numbered 3, after V lost 6 bases and J lost 4 bases. The DNA of the CDR3 is TGTGCCAGCTCGACTAGCGGGGCCGCAGATACGCAGTATTTT. It is translated as CASSTSGAADTQYF.

This clone has more than one count but fewer than ten. V gene TRBV2 combines with J gene TRBJ1-1, with 12 bases identical to TRBD1. This CDR3 is 14 amino acids long. Trimming at V came to 7 bases and at J to 4 bases, leaving 4 bases not matched to a gene. The germline V gene has CDR1 SNHLY and CDR2 FYNNEI. CDR3 protein: CASTGQGASTEAFF. The CDR3 DNA sequence: TGTGCCAGCACGGGACAGGGGGCGAGCACTGAAGCTTTCTTT.

The chain links TRBV13 to TRBJ2-7; a possible D gene is TRBD1 (5 bases). Germline loops: CDR1 PRHDT, CDR2 FYEKMQ (reference sequence). V lost 4 bases and J lost 2, with 12 bases in between. This CDR3 comprises 14 residues. The CDR3: CASSSSRQTYEQYF. The DNA for the CDR3 is TGTGCCAGCAGCTCCTCCCGACAGACCTACGAGCAGTACTTC. The whole variable domain, filled in from reference TRBV13 and TRBJ2-7, reads AAGVIQSPRHLIKEKRETATLKCYPIPRHDTVYWYQQGPGQDPQFLISFYEKMQSDKGSIPDRFSAQQFSDYHSELNMSSLELGDSALYFCASSSSRQTYEQYFGPGTRLTVT.

The J gene is TRBJ2-7, the V gene TRBV3-1 (or the pseudogene TRBV3-2); 11 nucleotides line up with TRBD1. After removal of 6 bases from V and 8 bases from J, the junction contained 9 bases not matched to a gene. The CDR3 sequence is 14 residues long. CDR1 is LGHDT and CDR2 is YNNKEL in the germline V gene (reference sequence). DNA of the CDR3: TGTGCCAGCAGTTGGGACAGGGGGTTTTCCAAGCAGTACTTC. Translating gives CASSWDRGFSKQYF.

The chain recombines TRBV24-1 with TRBJ1-1; 7 bases are a match to TRBD1. The CDR3 is 13 amino acids. The V gene end was trimmed by 4 bases and the J gene end by 7 bases; junction bases not matched to a gene: 5. The germline V gene has CDR1 KGHDR and CDR2 SFDVKD. The CDR3, as DNA: TGTGCCACCAGTGAGCCACACAGGGGTGAAGCTTTCTTT. The encoded protein is CATSEPHRGEAFF.

The rearrangement joins TRBV18 to TRBJ1-2; 10 bases agree with TRBD1. CDR1 KGHSH and CDR2 LQKENI come from the germline V gene. Trimming cost V 3 bases and J 3 bases; bases outside gene matches: 7. This CDR3 contains 16 residues. This CDR3 reads CASSPRDRGKDYGYTF. CDR3 sequence (DNA): TGTGCCAGCTCACCCCGGGACAGGGGAAAGGACTATGGCTACACCTTC.